A selection of T cell receptor beta chains follows, all from one sample in a study of response to subunit inactivated influenza vaccine. TCRdb reprocessed the RT-PCR reads with MiXCR, giving one entry per CDR3 protein. Of a few hundred thousand distinct CDR3 sequences listed, 14% are singletons. Sequencing used PBMCs from blood, obtained approximately 13 days after vaccination. Receptor source: a man aged 45 to 65 who received an inactivated influenza vaccine. Both conserved end residues are part of each CDR3. A D gene is named only where the DNA matches it firmly. Clone size is given for some rows only: seen once, a few or many times, or a class if the clone is expanded.

CDR3nt: TGTGCCAGCAGGGCCGAACAGGGGGGTAATTCACCCCTCCACTTT; CDR3aa: CASRAEQGGNSPLHF; len: 15; abundance: few; d_gene: TRBD1; j_gene: TRBJ1-6; v_gene: TRBV6-1
CDR3nt: TGTGCCAGCAGACCTTGGACAGGAACGAGCTCCTACGAGCAGTACTTC; CDR3aa: CASRPWTGTSSYEQYF; len: 16; abundance: few; d_gene: TRBD1; j_gene: TRBJ2-7; v_gene: TRBV6-4
CDR3nt: TGTGCCAGCAGTTCCTGGGGGGGGGCGGGGAACGAGCAGTACTTC; CDR3aa: CASSSWGGAGNEQYF; len: 15; abundance: few; d_gene: .; j_gene: TRBJ2-7; v_gene: TRBV12-3/TRBV12-4
CDR3nt: TGCGCCAGCAGCTACGAAGACTCAGGGGGCGGCACGCAGTATTTT; CDR3aa: CASSYEDSGGGTQYF; len: 15; abundance: few; d_gene: TRBD1; j_gene: TRBJ2-3; v_gene: TRBV5-1
CDR3nt: TGTGCCAGCAAAGAGAGCGGGAGCAATCAGCCCCAGCATTTT; CDR3aa: CASKESGSNQPQHF; len: 14; abundance: .; d_gene: .; j_gene: TRBJ1-5; v_gene: TRBV3-1
CDR3nt: TGTGCCAGCAGGCGCCCCCCCGGCAGCTCCTACGAGCAGTACTTC; CDR3aa: CASRRPPGSSYEQYF; len: 15; abundance: once; d_gene: .; j_gene: TRBJ2-7; v_gene: TRBV28
CDR3nt: TGTGCCAGCAGCTACGACCCCCGACAGGGCACCGGGGAGCTGTTTTTT; CDR3aa: CASSYDPRQGTGELFF; len: 16; abundance: .; d_gene: TRBD1; j_gene: TRBJ2-2; v_gene: TRBV7-2
CDR3nt: TGCAGTGCTAGCGGGGTACGACCAGATACGCAGTATTTT; CDR3aa: CSASGVRPDTQYF; len: 13; abundance: .; d_gene: .; j_gene: TRBJ2-3; v_gene: TRBV20-1
CDR3nt: TGCGCCAGCAGCTTGTATGGGCCAGGGGAAGATACGCAGTATTTT; CDR3aa: CASSLYGPGEDTQYF; len: 15; abundance: .; d_gene: .; j_gene: TRBJ2-3; v_gene: TRBV5-1
CDR3nt: TGTGCCAGCAGTTTACTGGTCGGGCCCTACAATGAGCAGTTCTTC; CDR3aa: CASSLLVGPYNEQFF; len: 15; abundance: .; d_gene: .; j_gene: TRBJ2-1; v_gene: TRBV28
CDR3nt: TGTGCCAGCAGCCAAGATTTGCGGGGCACAGATACGCAGTATTTT; CDR3aa: CASSQDLRGTDTQYF; len: 15; abundance: few; d_gene: .; j_gene: TRBJ2-3; v_gene: TRBV4-2
CDR3nt: TGTGCCAGCAGTCAACAGAGGGTCTGGCAAACTGAAGCTTTCTTT; CDR3aa: CASSQQRVWQTEAFF; len: 15; abundance: few; d_gene: .; j_gene: TRBJ1-1; v_gene: TRBV6-1
CDR3nt: TGTGCCATCAGTGAGTCGGTCGGGGGACAGAAAAACATTCAGTACTTC; CDR3aa: CAISESVGGQKNIQYF; len: 16; abundance: many; d_gene: .; j_gene: TRBJ2-4; v_gene: TRBV10-3
CDR3nt: TGTGCCAGCAGTTTAAGGCCCGACTACACCGTTAACAATGAGCAGTTCTTC; CDR3aa: CASSLRPDYTVNNEQFF; len: 17; abundance: many; d_gene: .; j_gene: TRBJ2-1; v_gene: TRBV12-3/TRBV12-4